The rows below give T cell receptor beta chains drawn from one sample of a study of PD-1 blockade in classical Hodgkin lymphoma. TCRdb's table, derived via immunoSEQ multiplex PCR, lists solely in-frame clones and lacks some. This table has tens of thousands of clones, around 80% appearing once. The sequences come from peripheral blood mononuclear cells (PBMCs), collected before the second cycle of nivolumab. These receptors were collected from a human donor with classical Hodgkin lymphoma. Each CDR3 is given with its conserved first and last residue. The D gene is left open where the match is weak. Part of the rows lack a size; the others show once, few, many or a class for expanded clones.

-	TRBV2	-	TRBJ1-2	CASSEATWGGENGYTF	TGTGCCAGCAGTGAAGCCACGTGGGGGGGTGAGAATGGCTACACCTTC
-	TRBV4-2	TRBD1	TRBJ2-7	CASSPDRDYEQYF	TGTGCCAGCAGCCCGGACAGGGACTACGAGCAGTACTTC
-	TRBV4-2	TRBD1	TRBJ1-2	CASRAGQRVTGYTF	TGTGCCAGCAGGGCGGGACAGAGGGTTACTGGCTACACCTTC
-	TRBV6-1	-	TRBJ1-6	CASMSSYNSPLHF	TGTGCCAGCATGAGCTCCTATAATTCACCCCTCCACTTT
-	TRBV2	TRBD1	TRBJ1-2	CASRTGSPLIYGYTF	TGTGCCAGCCGGACAGGGTCGCCTCTAATCTATGGCTACACCTTC
-	TRBV30	TRBD2	TRBJ2-1	CAWRRASGRAVNEQFF	TGTGCCTGGAGACGGGCTAGCGGGAGGGCCGTAAATGAGCAGTTCTTC
few	TRBV11-3	TRBD1	TRBJ2-7	CASSIGTGLPSEQYF	TGTGCCAGCAGCATTGGGACAGGACTTCCCTCCGAGCAGTACTTC
-	TRBV5-1	-	TRBJ2-1	CASSLVAVSSYNEQFF	TGCGCCAGCAGCTTGGTGGCAGTGAGCTCCTACAATGAGCAGTTCTTC
-	TRBV12-5	-	TRBJ1-2	CASGRGRGSGYGYTF	TGTGCTAGTGGACGGGGAAGGGGATCGGGTTATGGCTACACCTTC
-	TRBV20-1	-	TRBJ2-1	CSASSYNEQFF	TGCAGTGCTAGCTCCTACAATGAGCAGTTCTTC
-	TRBV5-1	-	TRBJ2-3	CASSLGGDRTDTQYF	TGCGCCAGCAGCTTGGGAGGGGACCGCACAGATACGCAGTATTTT
-	TRBV19	-	TRBJ2-1	CASSTILFEVGEQFF	TGTGCCAGTAGTACCATCCTCTTTGAAGTGGGTGAGCAGTTCTTC
-	TRBV7-8	TRBD2	TRBJ2-7	CASSTLLAGVHEQYF	TGTGCCAGCAGCACCCTACTAGCGGGAGTCCACGAGCAGTACTTC
-	TRBV5-1	-	TRBJ2-7	CASSLEDSSYEQYF	TGCGCCAGCAGCTTGGAGGACAGCTCCTACGAGCAGTACTTC
-	TRBV6-5	TRBD1	TRBJ2-2	CASSYQTGANTGELFF	TGTGCCAGCAGTTACCAGACAGGGGCGAACACCGGGGAGCTGTTTTTT
-	TRBV5-3	-	TRBJ2-7	CARSLDLDLLAASYEQYF	TGTGCCAGAAGCTTGGATTTGGATTTGTTAGCGGCCTCCTACGAGCAGTACTTC
medium-sized	TRBV30	-	TRBJ2-1	CAWSQGGYNEQFF	TGTGCCTGGAGTCAGGGGGGGTACAATGAGCAGTTCTTC
-	TRBV5-1	-	TRBJ2-7	CASSQGEGPYEQYF	TGCGCCAGCAGCCAAGGAGAGGGTCCCTACGAGCAGTACTTC
-	TRBV5-5	-	TRBJ1-1	CASSVLQHTEAFF	TGTGCCAGCAGCGTTCTACAGCACACTGAAGCTTTCTTT
few	TRBV27	TRBD1	TRBJ2-7	CASSFGTEADEQYF	TGTGCCAGCAGTTTCGGGACAGAGGCCGACGAGCAGTACTTC
few	TRBV5-8	-	TRBJ2-7	CASSQRTTRNEQYF	TGTGCCAGCAGCCAGAGGACTACCAGGAACGAGCAGTACTTC
-	TRBV4-3	-	TRBJ2-7	CASSQASGTYEQYF	TGCGCCAGCAGCCAAGCTTCGGGAACCTACGAGCAGTACTTC